This T cell receptor beta chain was captured in a study of vaccination effects on CD4 cells after COVID-19. As for the study in general: Pre-vaccine samples were drawn 16 days and one week before the first dose. Overall study results and limits: Both infection-induced and vaccine-induced clones contracted markedly at late post-vaccination timepoints. Spike-reactive clones in convalescents after vaccination were chiefly newly vaccine-induced.

Before sequencing, viral peptide pools were used by the ViraFEST assay to expand antigen-specific CD4+ T cells. Following an approximately eleven-day culture, CD4+ T cells were purified. The person's infection with SARS-CoV-2, confirmed by PCR, took place between March and December 2020. IL-2 at about 9.7 IU/ml and peptides at 8.5 to 10 ug/ml were added to cultured PBMC, around 2.2 million per well. This clone was counted between two and nine times. As yet, its antigen is unknown. The protocol was immunoSEQ multiplex PCR, while the TCRdb copy is restricted to in-frame clones and leaves out a portion. The data show about 45,000 clones, approximately 70% seen once. Germline V lookup: CDR1 SGHRS, CDR2 YFSETQ. The CDR3 has 16 residues. The V end was cut by 4 bases, the J end by 0 bases, with 14 bases between.

The receptor's source is a human donor who had a prior SARS-CoV-2 infection. The chain employs TRBV5-1 and TRBJ1-3; TRBD1 might be the D (5 bases). Sequenced here: CD4+ T cells from PBMCs cultured with a peptide pool, sampled before COVID-19 vaccination. For the CDR3, the DNA is TGCGCCAGCAGCCTTACCACGGGGACCTCTGGAAACACCATATATTTT. Residues: CASSLTTGTSGNTIYF.